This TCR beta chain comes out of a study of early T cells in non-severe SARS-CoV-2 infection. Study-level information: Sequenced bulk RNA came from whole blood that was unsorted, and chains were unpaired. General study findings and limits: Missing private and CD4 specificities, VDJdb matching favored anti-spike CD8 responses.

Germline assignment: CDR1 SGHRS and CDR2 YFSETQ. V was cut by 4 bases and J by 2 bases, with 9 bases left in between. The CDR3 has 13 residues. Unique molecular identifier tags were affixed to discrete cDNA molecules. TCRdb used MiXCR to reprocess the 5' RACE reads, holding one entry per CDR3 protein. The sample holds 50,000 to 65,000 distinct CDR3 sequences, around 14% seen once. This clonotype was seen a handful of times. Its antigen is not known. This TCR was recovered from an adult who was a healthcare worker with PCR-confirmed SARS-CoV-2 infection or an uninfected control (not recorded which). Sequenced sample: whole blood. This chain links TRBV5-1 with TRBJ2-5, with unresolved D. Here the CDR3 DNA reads TGCGCCAGCAGCGGGGTGGGTCAAGAGACCCAGTACTTC. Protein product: CASSGVGQETQYF.